A selection of T cell receptor beta chains follows, all from one sample in a study of memory CD4+ T cells and cytomegalovirus serostatus. Generated by immunoSEQ multiplex PCR, the TCRdb table keeps only in-frame clones and is missing some. The sample includes tens of thousands of clones, around four fifths seen only once; the top ten take less than 1%. Sequencing was done on a sample of memory CD4+ T cells from blood. Every receptor here comes from an adult in good health and CMV-seronegative. The CDR3 runs from the conserved cysteine through the conserved F or W. Fields, in order: J gene, clone size, V gene, D gene, CDR3 DNA, CDR3 protein. D genes are given only for firm matches. Clone sizes are given selectively: once, few, many, or a class where the clone is expanded.

>TRBJ1-5|-|TRBV19|-
TGTGCCAGTAGGAGGTCCCCCGAGACGGGAAATCAGCCCCAGCATTTT
CASRRSPETGNQPQHF
>TRBJ1-4|-|TRBV2|-
TGTGCCAGCAGCCGGGACGGGACTAATGAAAAACTGTTTTTT
CASSRDGTNEKLFF
>TRBJ2-5|once|TRBV5-1|-
TGCGCCAGCAGCCAAACAAGACAAGAGACCCAGTACTTC
CASSQTRQETQYF
>TRBJ2-1|-|TRBV6-6|-
TGTGCCAGCAAGGGCATCGCCCCGGTGCAGTTCTTC
CASKGIAPVQFF
>TRBJ2-3|few|TRBV9|TRBD2
TGTGCCAGCAGCTCCGGAAGCGGGGGCGTCACAGATACGCAGTATTTT
CASSSGSGGVTDTQYF
>TRBJ1-6|-|TRBV5-8|TRBD1
TGTGCCAGCAGCCTGGGACAGGGGGATTCACCCCTCCACTTT
CASSLGQGDSPLHF
>TRBJ2-2|-|TRBV2|TRBD1
TGTGCCAGCGCAGAGAGGGGGCTGAACACCGGGGAGCTGTTTTTT
CASAERGLNTGELFF
>TRBJ1-1|-|TRBV28|TRBD1
TGTGCCAGCAGTTTTGAAGACAGGGTCACTGAAGCTTTCTTT
CASSFEDRVTEAFF
>TRBJ1-2|few|TRBV6-6|-
TGTGCCAGCAGTTACCAAGGACCGGCTGGCTACACCTTC
CASSYQGPAGYTF
>TRBJ1-4|-|TRBV30|-
TGTGCCTGGACGGATTACGGGGAAGAAAAACTGTTTTTT
CAWTDYGEEKLFF
>TRBJ1-1|-|TRBV14|TRBD1
TGTGCCAGCAGCCTTCGACAGGGTAGAGGCTTGACTGAAGCTTTCTTT
CASSLRQGRGLTEAFF
>TRBJ1-2|-|TRBV5-1|-
TGCGCCAGCAGCTACGGGACCGAGAACTATGGCTACACCTTC
CASSYGTENYGYTF
>TRBJ2-5|-|TRBV5-1|-
TGCGCCAGCAGCCGCGACGGGACTGAGAAAGAGACCCAGTACTTC
CASSRDGTEKETQYF
>TRBJ2-5|-|TRBV19|-
TGTGCCAGTAGCCCATCACAGGGCTGGGGGACCCAGTACTTC
CASSPSQGWGTQYF
>TRBJ1-2|-|TRBV6-5|-
TGTGCCAGCAGTTCCGGCTTTGGCTACACCTTC
CASSSGFGYTF
>TRBJ1-1|-|TRBV4-1|TRBD1
TGCGCCAGCAGCCAAGATTTGACAGGGAGGGTTGGAACGCGGACTGAAGCTTTCTTT
CASSQDLTGRVGTRTEAFF
>TRBJ2-5|-|TRBV29-1|-
TGCAGCGTTGACAGGGGTCAAGAGACCCAGTACTTC
CSVDRGQETQYF
>TRBJ2-3|-|TRBV13|TRBD2
TGTGCCAGCAGCCCCGAGTGGGGGGGGATGGCAGATACGCAGTATTTT
CASSPEWGGMADTQYF
>TRBJ1-5|-|TRBV19|-
TGTGCCAGTACGGACACGTTGAGGCCCCAGCATTTT
CASTDTLRPQHF
>TRBJ1-1|-|TRBV5-4|-
TGTGCCAGCAGCTTAAAGAATGAAGCTTTCTTT
CASSLKNEAFF
>TRBJ2-2|few|TRBV6-5|-
TGTGCCAGCAGCCAATTCACCGGGGAGCTGTTTTTT
CASSQFTGELFF
>TRBJ1-5|few|TRBV2|TRBD1
TGTGCCAGCAGTCCGGGACAGAACAATCAGCCCCAGCATTTT
CASSPGQNNQPQHF
>TRBJ1-4|-|TRBV9|-
TGTGCCAGCAGCACCCATCAGGGGAAGGGGAATGAAAAACTGTTTTTT
CASSTHQGKGNEKLFF
>TRBJ2-5|-|TRBV27|TRBD1
TGTGCCAGCGCTATTTCCGGGACAGGGGTGGAGACCCAGTACTTC
CASAISGTGVETQYF
>TRBJ1-4|-|TRBV28|TRBD1
TGTGCCAGCAGCCAGGGGGGACCCTGGGTACAGGGTGAAAAACTGTTTTTT
CASSQGGPWVQGEKLFF
>TRBJ2-5|few|TRBV19|-
TGTGCCAGTAGTGGCCAAGAGACCCAGTACTTC
CASSGQETQYF
>TRBJ2-5|-|TRBV6-5|-
TGTGCCAGCAGTTACTCCGGATCGGGGTACCAAGAGACCCAGTACTTC
CASSYSGSGYQETQYF
>TRBJ2-2|-|TRBV6-5|-
TGTGCCAGCAAAGGGGGATCTACGAACACCGGGGAGCTGTTTTTT
CASKGGSTNTGELFF
>TRBJ1-1|-|TRBV5-4|-
TGTGCCAGCAGCCCTGATATGACCAACACTGAAGCTTTCTTT
CASSPDMTNTEAFF
>TRBJ2-1|-|TRBV27|TRBD2
TGTGCCAGCAGTCCCGGGACTAGCTACGATGAGCAGTTCTTC
CASSPGTSYDEQFF
>TRBJ2-3|-|TRBV10-3|TRBD1
TGTGCCATCAGACCCGGACAGGGGGCAGATACGCAGTATTTT
CAIRPGQGADTQYF
>TRBJ2-5|-|TRBV5-1|-
TGCGCCAGCAGCTTGGGAGGCTCCCCGGGGGAGACCCAGTACTTC
CASSLGGSPGETQYF
>TRBJ1-6|once|TRBV19|TRBD1
TGTGCCAGTAACTCCCAGGGGGCCCCTCAAAATTCACCCCTCCACTTT
CASNSQGAPQNSPLHF
>TRBJ1-4|-|TRBV18|-
TGTGCCAGCTCACCACTGGCGGGCACTAATGAAAAACTGTTTTTT
CASSPLAGTNEKLFF
>TRBJ1-1|-|TRBV30|-
TGTGCCGGGGGATGGAGGGTTTTGAACACTGAAGCTTTCTTT
CAGGWRVLNTEAFF
>TRBJ1-1|-|TRBV7-2|-
TGTGCCAGCAGCTTAGATGGGACGGGGGAGACTGAAGCTTTCTTT
CASSLDGTGETEAFF
>TRBJ1-6|-|TRBV30|-
TGTGCCGGAATTGACAGGACCAGTAATTCACCCCTCCACTTT
CAGIDRTSNSPLHF
>TRBJ1-1|-|TRBV19|-
TGTGCCAGTAACACAGGGCGGGGGGCTGAAGCTTTCTTT
CASNTGRGAEAFF
>TRBJ1-1|few|TRBV25-1|-
TGTGCCAGCAGTGAAAGGACTAGTAGGACTGAAGCTTTCTTT
CASSERTSRTEAFF
>TRBJ1-2|-|TRBV6-6|-
TGTGCCAGCAGTTACCATGGGACTAACTATGGCTACACCTTC
CASSYHGTNYGYTF
>TRBJ2-1|-|TRBV7-6|-
TGTGCCAGCAGCTTGGGGACGGCCTACAATGAGCAGTTCTTC
CASSLGTAYNEQFF
>TRBJ2-7|few|TRBV5-1|-
TGCGCCAGCAGCTTGAACGCGCACTCCTACGAGCAGTACTTC
CASSLNAHSYEQYF
>TRBJ2-7|-|TRBV18|-
TGTGCCAGCTCACTAGGGCGACAGTCCTACGAGCAGTACTTC
CASSLGRQSYEQYF
>TRBJ2-2|-|TRBV10-3|-
TGTGCCATCAGTGAATCACAGAACACCGGGGAGCTGTTTTTT
CAISESQNTGELFF
>TRBJ1-5|few|TRBV6-6|-
TGTGCCAGCAGTTACGGAACACGGAATCAGCCCCAGCATTTT
CASSYGTRNQPQHF
>TRBJ1-1|few|TRBV30|-
TGTGCCTGGAGTGTTAAAAGGGGAGCTTTCTTT
CAWSVKRGAFF
>TRBJ2-1|once|TRBV6-5|-
TGTGCCAGCAGTTATACGGCTGCTGGAATCAATGAGCAGTTCTTC
CASSYTAAGINEQFF
>TRBJ1-3|once|TRBV21-1|-
TGTGCCAGCAGCTTTCGAGGGACAGGGGCCGGAAACACCATATATTTT
CASSFRGTGAGNTIYF
>TRBJ1-2|once|TRBV7-2|-
TGTGCCAGCAGCCAAGACGCGGCCAGTGTCTATGGCTACACCTTC
CASSQDAASVYGYTF
>TRBJ2-1|-|TRBV4-3|-
TGCGCCAGCAGCCAAGGGACCGGGACTGGGGTCTCCTACAATGAGCAGTTCTTC
CASSQGTGTGVSYNEQFF
>TRBJ2-1|-|TRBV4-1|TRBD1
TGCGCCAGCAGCCAAGATCAAGGGACAGTCTCCTACAATGAGCAGTTCTTC
CASSQDQGTVSYNEQFF
>TRBJ1-5|-|TRBV6-1|-
TGTGCCAGCAGTGTTGAGGGGACTCAGCCCCAGCATTTT
CASSVEGTQPQHF
>TRBJ1-3|medium-sized|TRBV5-5|-
TGTGCCAGCAGCTTGATCCTAAATCCCTCTGGAAACACCATATATTTT
CASSLILNPSGNTIYF
>TRBJ1-2|-|TRBV5-1|-
TGCGCCAGCAGCTTGGCAGTCCCTACAAGGTTAGGCTTGGCCTTC
CASSLAVPTRLGLAF
>TRBJ2-4|few|TRBV7-2|-
TGTGCCAGCAGCTTAAGTTGGGCGGATGAAAACATTCAGTACTTC
CASSLSWADENIQYF